This passage covers 18 T cell receptor beta chains from one sample sequenced in a study of control samples from healthy donors and cancer patients (dated by TCRdb to the early 2020s). Preparation of the library involved the immunoSEQ multiplex PCR assay. Imported from immuneACCESS, the table was reduced by TCRdb to in-frame sequences with V and J called. These copies leave out some clones; in studies compared against another copy, an unresolved V gene accounts for under half, and the cause of the remainder is not known. In all, the sample holds tens of thousands of clones, and 65% to 80% of those were seen once. The top ten hold less than 25% of the sample. The specimen was PBMCs. The receptors shown here come from a man aged 55 to 70 with head and neck cancer.

The J gene is TRBJ2-7, the V gene TRBV27; D not certain. V was trimmed by 5 bases and J by 2 bases, leaving 13 bases between them. Per germline, CDR1 MNHEY and CDR2 SMNVEV (reference sequence). The CDR3 sequence is 14 residues long. The CDR3 coding sequence is TGTGCCAGCAGTATCCGCGACTCGGCCTACGAGCAGTACTTC. Translated: CASSIRDSAYEQYF.

This sequence joins TRBV25-1 and TRBJ2-5, with a weak D call TRBD2 (5 bases). Germline CDR1 is MGHDK and CDR2 is SYGVNS. With 1 base removed from V and 4 bases from J, the gap between germline ends came to 10 bases. CDR3 size: 14 residues. The CDR3 loop reads CASSELAGPETQYF. CDR3 nucleotides: TGTGCCAGCAGTGAATTGGCGGGCCCAGAGACCCAGTACTTC.

As DNA, the CDR3 is TGTGCCAGTAGTATAGTCAGGGGTCTAGAAGAGACCCAGTACTTC. This gives the protein CASSIVRGLEETQYF. The chain joins TRBV19 to TRBJ2-5; the D gene is possibly TRBD1 (6 bases). Trimming took 1 base from V and 3 from J, leaving 12 bases between them. Germline V lookup: CDR1 LNHDA, CDR2 SQIVND (reference sequence). The CDR3 has 15 amino acids. Drawing the rest from reference TRBV19 and TRBJ2-5, the complete variable domain is DGGITQSPKYLFRKEGQNVTLSCEQNLNHDAMYWYRQDPGQGLRLIYYSQIVNDFQKGDIAEGYSVSREKKESFPLTVTSAQKNPTAFYLCASSIVRGLEETQYFGPGTRLLVL.

The chain joins TRBV19 to TRBJ2-5, with 7 positions matching TRBD1. V shed 2 bases and J 1 base; nucleotides not matched to a gene: 7. Germline V gene data show CDR1 as LNHDA and CDR2 as SQIVND (reference sequence). The length of the CDR3 is 16 residues. The DNA of the CDR3 is TGTGCCAGTAGTATAAGTAACAGGGGATTCCAAGAGACCCAGTACTTC. This sequence encodes CASSISNRGFQETQYF.

V and J are TRBV12-5 and TRBJ2-7; either TRBD1 or TRBD2 may fit D (5 bases each). V was shortened by 7 bases and J by 2 bases, with 15 bases between the two germline ends. The CDR3 consists of 14 residues. The germline V gene encodes CDR1 LGHNT and CDR2 FRNRAP. The CDR3 protein is CASAPNGAAYEQYF. Here the CDR3 DNA reads TGTGCTAGTGCCCCAAACGGGGCAGCCTACGAGCAGTACTTC.

The chain has TRBV6-1 and TRBJ2-7; D might be TRBD2 (6 bases). This CDR3 is 14 amino acids long. V shed 2 bases and J shed 2 bases, with 10 bases lying between them. Per the germline V gene, CDR1 is MNHNS and CDR2 is SASEGT. The CDR3 loop is CASSELAMAYEQYF. The CDR3, as DNA: TGTGCCAGCAGTGAACTAGCGATGGCCTACGAGCAGTACTTC.

J is TRBJ2-7 and V is TRBV6-5; 7 bases line up with TRBD2. V shed 5 bases, J shed 6 bases, and the junction held 10 bases outside the gene matches. The CDR3 is made up of 14 amino acids. CDR1 and CDR2 from the germline V gene are MNHEY and SVGAGI. CDR3 DNA: TGTGCCAGCAGTACCCCGGGAGGCCTCGGCGAGCAGTACTTC. Amino acid sequence: CASSTPGGLGEQYF.

The chain has TRBV19 and TRBJ1-2, with no clear D. The germline V gene has CDR1 LNHDA and CDR2 SQIVND (reference sequence). Trimming pared 3 bases from V and 4 bases from J, leaving 9 bases between. The CDR3 spans 13 residues. The CDR3 loop is CASSMSVSYGYTF. CDR3 DNA: TGTGCCAGTAGTATGAGCGTCAGCTATGGCTACACCTTC.

CDR3 DNA sequence: TGTGCCAGCAGTTTTCGCAATAACTATGGCTACACCTTC. Amino acid sequence: CASSFRNNYGYTF. The genes are TRBV27 and TRBJ1-2; D unresolved. CDR1 MNHEY and CDR2 SMNVEV come from the germline V gene (reference sequence). There are 13 residues in the CDR3. The V gene lost 3 bases and the J gene lost 1 base, with 6 bases spanning the gap.

This chain connects TRBV19 to TRBJ1-1; D remains unclear. V shed 5 bases and J shed 4 bases, with 11 bases lying between them. There are 13 residues in the CDR3. The germline V gene encodes CDR1 LNHDA and CDR2 SQIVND (reference sequence). CDR3 in amino acids: CASSLKRVTEAFF. The DNA of the CDR3 is TGTGCCAGTAGTCTAAAGAGAGTCACTGAAGCTTTCTTT.

About this clone itself: At one of its ends the junction is not consistent with the germline gene, which may arise from a read error. The chain joins TRBV3-1 (or the pseudogene TRBV3-2) to TRBJ2-3, with TRBD2 matching 12 bases. The CDR3 consists of 15 residues. Germline values: CDR1 LGHDT, CDR2 YNNKEL (reference sequence). CDR3 sequence reads: CASRQTSGSSNTQYF. The DNA for the CDR3 is TGTGCCAGCCGCCAGACTAGCGGGAGTTCGAATACGCAGTATTTT.

The sample holds one count of this clone. The rearrangement joins TRBV28 to TRBJ1-4; D is unclear. V was cut by 5 bases and J by 12 bases, with 10 bases left in between. CDR1 and CDR2 from the germline V gene are MDHEN and SYDVKM. The CDR3 is made up of 11 amino acids. The CDR3 protein is CASSKLAELFF. The CDR3, as DNA: TGTGCCAGCAGTAAACTGGCGGAACTGTTTTTT.

A single count supports this clone. The V gene is TRBV19, the J gene TRBJ2-1; D call uncertain. The CDR3 is 13 residues long. Germline CDR1 and CDR2: LNHDA and SQIVND (reference sequence). Trimming removed 5 bases from V and 4 bases from J, with 9 bases in between. DNA of the CDR3: TGTGCCAGTAGTGATAGGCGGTACAATGAGCAGTTCTTC. It translates to CASSDRRYNEQFF.

The rearrangement joins TRBV19 to TRBJ1-2, with a weak D call TRBD1 (6 bases). This CDR3 spans 15 amino acids. V dropped 2 bases and J dropped 2 bases, with 12 bases sitting between them. CDR1 and CDR2 (germline): LNHDA, SQIVND (reference sequence). CDR3 protein: CASSILPTGNYGYTF. DNA for the CDR3: TGTGCCAGTAGTATACTCCCCACAGGGAACTATGGCTACACCTTC.

The rearrangement links TRBV28 to TRBJ2-7; TRBD2 matches 9 bases. The germline CDR1 and CDR2 sequences are MDHEN and SYDVKM. This CDR3 has 16 amino acids. Trimming removed 6 bases from V and 0 bases from J; junction bases left unmatched: 9. The CDR3 region is CASRSGTSLYSYEQYF. CDR3 nucleotide sequence: TGTGCCAGCAGATCCGGGACTAGCCTTTACTCCTACGAGCAGTACTTC. Full variable domain (missing parts from reference TRBV28 and TRBJ2-7): DVKVTQSSRYLVKRTGEKVFLECVQDMDHENMFWYRQDPGLGLRLIYFSYDVKMKEKGDIPEGYSVSREKKERFSLILESASTNQTSMYLCASRSGTSLYSYEQYFGPGTRLTVT.

This clone appeared a single time. This rearrangement joins TRBV27 to TRBJ2-7, with D perhaps matching TRBD1 (6 bases). Trimming left V 6 bases short and J 4 bases short, with 16 bases between. The germline gives CDR1 MNHEY, CDR2 SMNVEV (reference sequence). The CDR3 runs to 14 residues. CDR3 region: CASSDTDRSYEQYF. CDR3 bases: TGTGCCAGCAGCGACACGGACAGATCTTACGAGCAGTACTTC.

This clone has just a few counts. V and J are TRBV6-2 or TRBV6-3 and TRBJ1-5; a possible D gene is TRBD1 (6 bases). There are 15 residues in the CDR3. V was shortened by 6 bases and J by 4 bases, with 16 bases between the two germline ends. Germline CDR1 MNHEY, CDR2 SVGEGT. CDR3 coding DNA: TGTGCCAGCAGCCTTCCCGGGGGGCGAAATCAGCCCCAGCATTTT. Translating gives CASSLPGGRNQPQHF.

The chain links TRBV7-9 to TRBJ2-5, with TRBD1 identical over 9 bases. Trimming cost V 1 base and J 6 bases; bases outside gene matches: 9. The CDR3 consists of 16 residues. Germline V lookup: CDR1 SEHNR, CDR2 FQNEAQ (reference sequence). The CDR3 sequence: CASSLVGGQGTKTQYF. CDR3 nucleotides: TGTGCCAGCAGCTTAGTAGGGGGACAGGGCACGAAGACCCAGTACTTC.